The rows below give T cell receptor beta chains drawn from one sample of a study of cytomegalovirus exposure and HLA in healthy donors. Clones were read by immunoSEQ multiplex PCR, and TCRdb kept only the in-frame ones, dropping some. The sample carries approximately 160,000 clones, about 80% recorded once. The sample consisted of PBMCs. The receptors originated from a man aged 18 to 30 in good health and CMV-seronegative. Each CDR3 is given with its conserved first and last residue. D genes are given only for firm matches. A row's size may be missing; if present it is once, few, many or a size class.

TRBJ2-6,few,15,TRBV6-6,NA,CAGGGWVSGANVLTF,TGTGCCGGCGGAGGATGGGTATCTGGGGCCAACGTCCTGACTTTC
TRBJ1-1,NA,15,TRBV7-8,NA,CASSTRQMPNTEAFF,TGTGCCAGCAGCACCCGACAGATGCCGAACACTGAAGCTTTCTTT
TRBJ2-7,NA,15,TRBV5-4,TRBD2,CASSGDYSTSYEQYF,TGTGCCAGCAGCGGGGACTACTCAACTTCCTACGAGCAGTACTTC
TRBJ1-1,NA,15,TRBV19,NA,CASSITGQLNTEAFF,TGTGCCAGTAGTATTACGGGACAACTGAACACTGAAGCTTTCTTT
TRBJ2-7,few,14,TRBV10-1,NA,CASSEGGRLYEQYF,TGCGCCAGCAGTGAAGGGGGAAGATTATACGAGCAGTACTTC
TRBJ2-5,NA,14,TRBV28,TRBD2,CASSFTGGRETQYF,TGTGCCAGCAGTTTTACGGGAGGGAGAGAGACCCAGTACTTC
TRBJ2-7,once,15,TRBV7-3,NA,CASSPSGGALYEQYF,TGTGCCAGCAGCCCAAGTGGGGGGGCACTCTACGAGCAGTACTTC
TRBJ2-1,few,15,TRBV6-6,TRBD1,CASTYRGLSYNEQFF,TGTGCCAGCACCTACAGGGGCCTCTCCTACAATGAGCAGTTCTTC
TRBJ1-1,NA,14,TRBV18,TRBD1,CASSPPGGYTEAFF,TGTGCCAGCTCACCTCCAGGGGGCTACACTGAAGCTTTCTTT
TRBJ2-5,NA,14,TRBV19,NA,CASSIERVSETQYF,TGTGCCAGTAGTATTGAGAGGGTTAGCGAGACCCAGTACTTC
TRBJ1-5,NA,18,TRBV28,TRBD1,CASSPGSDRGPFRQPQHF,TGTGCCAGCAGCCCGGGATCTGACAGGGGGCCCTTTCGGCAGCCCCAGCATTTT
TRBJ1-4,few,14,TRBV4-3,TRBD1,CASSRGQGGEKLFF,TGCGCCAGCAGCCGCGGACAGGGCGGTGAAAAACTGTTTTTT
TRBJ2-7,NA,17,TRBV27,NA,CASSLLASPLRWGEQYF,TGTGCCAGCAGTTTGCTAGCTAGTCCGCTACGGTGGGGCGAGCAGTACTTC
TRBJ2-5,NA,14,TRBV27,NA,CASRRLQGRETQYF,TGTGCCAGCAGGCGTCTACAGGGCCGAGAGACCCAGTACTTC
TRBJ2-6,once,17,TRBV5-1,NA,CASSFLGVDSGANVLTF,TGCGCCAGCTCCTTCCTCGGTGTTGACTCTGGGGCCAACGTCCTGACTTTC
TRBJ2-1,NA,15,TRBV5-1,TRBD2,CASSEGLAGSNEQFF,TGCGCCAGCAGCGAAGGACTAGCGGGTTCCAATGAGCAGTTCTTC
TRBJ2-7,NA,13,TRBV28,NA,CASSSGQNDEQYF,TGTGCCAGCAGCTCGGGACAAAATGACGAGCAGTACTTC
TRBJ2-7,NA,13,TRBV6-5,NA,CASSPEGEYEQYF,TGTGCCAGCAGTCCCGAGGGGGAGTACGAGCAGTACTTC
TRBJ1-2,NA,13,TRBV19,NA,CASSIDGQYGYTF,TGTGCCAGTAGTATAGATGGGCAGTATGGCTACACCTTC
TRBJ2-1,NA,17,TRBV7-9,NA,CASSFPRTHKPNNEQFF,TGTGCCAGCAGCTTCCCGAGGACACACAAACCAAACAATGAGCAGTTCTTC
TRBJ1-2,NA,17,TRBV1,NA,CTSSPPSTVIIIYGYTF,TGCACCAGCAGCCCTCCATCGACAGTCATAATCATATATGGCTACACCTTC
TRBJ2-4,NA,16,TRBV4-1,NA,CASSQAPKEVGHIQYF,TGCGCCAGCAGCCAAGCCCCCAAGGAGGTTGGACACATTCAGTACTTC
TRBJ2-2,NA,14,TRBV29-1,TRBD1,CSVVGTVNTGELFF,TGCAGCGTTGTGGGGACAGTGAACACCGGGGAGCTGTTTTTT
TRBJ1-3,NA,14,TRBV30,TRBD1,CAWTQGAAGNTIYF,TGTGCCTGGACACAGGGGGCAGCTGGAAACACCATATATTTT
TRBJ1-4,NA,16,TRBV7-9,TRBD1,CASSPYRGGGSEKLFF,TGTGCCAGCAGCCCTTACAGGGGTGGCGGAAGCGAAAAACTGTTTTTT
TRBJ1-2,NA,16,TRBV7-9,NA,CSSSLYSGLSGDGYTF,TGTTCCAGCAGCTTATACTCAGGACTATCGGGGGATGGCTACACCTTC
TRBJ2-3,NA,13,TRBV2,NA,CAIPSVGDGTQYF,TGTGCCATCCCTAGCGTTGGAGATGGTACGCAGTATTTT
TRBJ2-2,NA,16,TRBV19,TRBD1,CASSPWTGGNTGELFF,TGTGCCAGTAGTCCGTGGACAGGGGGGAACACCGGGGAGCTGTTTTTT
TRBJ1-3,NA,16,TRBV7-9,TRBD1,CSSRSRDSSDSATIYF,TGTTCCAGCAGATCCCGGGACAGTTCGGATTCGGCCACCATATATTTT
TRBJ2-7,NA,18,TRBV5-1,TRBD2,CASSSLPPLAGVPYEQYF,TGCGCCAGCAGCTCCCTCCCCCCTCTAGCGGGAGTGCCCTACGAGCAGTACTTC
TRBJ2-7,NA,15,TRBV6-4,TRBD2,CASSVGLAGTYEQYF,TGTGCCAGCAGTGTCGGACTAGCGGGGACCTACGAGCAGTACTTC
TRBJ1-6,NA,12,TRBV30,NA,CAWSEQGEALHF,TGTGCCTGGAGTGAACAGGGTGAAGCCCTCCACTTT
TRBJ1-3,NA,15,TRBV7-9,NA,CASSLYAGRTNTIYF,TGTGCCAGCAGCTTATATGCAGGGAGGACGAACACCATATATTTT